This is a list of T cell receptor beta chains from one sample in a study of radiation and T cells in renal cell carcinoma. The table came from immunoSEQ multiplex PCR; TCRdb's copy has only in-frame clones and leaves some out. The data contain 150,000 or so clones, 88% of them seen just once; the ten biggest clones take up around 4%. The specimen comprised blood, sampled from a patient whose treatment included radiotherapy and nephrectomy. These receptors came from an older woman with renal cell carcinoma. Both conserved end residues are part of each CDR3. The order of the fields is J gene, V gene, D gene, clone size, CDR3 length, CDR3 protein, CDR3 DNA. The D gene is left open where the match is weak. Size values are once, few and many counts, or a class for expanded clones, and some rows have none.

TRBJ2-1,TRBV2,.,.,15,CASRRDTISYNEQFF,TGTGCCAGCAGGAGGGATACCATCTCCTACAATGAGCAGTTCTTC
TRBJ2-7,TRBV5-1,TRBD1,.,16,CASSLARGTAPYEQYF,TGCGCCAGCAGCTTGGCCAGGGGGACAGCGCCCTACGAGCAGTACTTC
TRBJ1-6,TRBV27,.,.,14,CASSFRDPNSPLHF,TGTGCCAGCAGTTTCAGGGACCCTAATTCACCCCTCCACTTT
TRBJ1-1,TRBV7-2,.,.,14,CASRLGGKNTEAFF,TGTGCCAGCAGATTGGGGGGGAAGAACACTGAAGCTTTCTTT
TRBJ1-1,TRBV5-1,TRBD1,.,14,CASSLGQGPAEAFF,TGCGCCAGCAGCTTGGGACAGGGGCCCGCTGAAGCTTTCTTT
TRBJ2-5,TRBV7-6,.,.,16,CASSSSRQQTQETQYF,TGTGCCAGCAGCTCCAGCCGTCAGCAAACACAAGAGACCCAGTACTTC
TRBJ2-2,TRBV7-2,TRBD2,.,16,CASSITGGGNTGELFF,TGTGCCAGCAGCATCACGGGCGGGGGGAACACCGGGGAGCTGTTTTTT
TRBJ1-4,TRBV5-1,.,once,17,CASSEFQGVATNEKLFF,TGCGCCAGCAGCGAATTCCAGGGTGTTGCAACTAATGAAAAACTGTTTTTT
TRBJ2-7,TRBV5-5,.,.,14,CASRQIGGGDEQYF,TGTGCCAGCAGACAGATAGGAGGGGGCGACGAGCAGTACTTC
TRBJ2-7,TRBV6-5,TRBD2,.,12,CASSLRGVEQYF,TGTGCCAGCAGTCTGCGGGGGGTTGAGCAGTACTTC
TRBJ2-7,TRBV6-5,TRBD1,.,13,CASSGQGTYEQYF,TGTGCCAGCAGTGGACAGGGCACCTACGAGCAGTACTTC
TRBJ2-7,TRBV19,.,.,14,CASRKAGGTYEQYF,TGTGCCAGTAGAAAGGCGGGCGGTACCTACGAGCAGTACTTC
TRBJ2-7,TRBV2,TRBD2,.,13,CARNWRRGGEQYF,TGTGCCCGAAACTGGAGACGCGGGGGTGAGCAGTACTTC
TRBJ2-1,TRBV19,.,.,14,CASSIRQDRNEQFF,TGTGCCAGTAGTATAAGACAGGACCGCAATGAGCAGTTCTTC
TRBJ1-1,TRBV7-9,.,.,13,CASSLLGQGEAFF,TGTGCCAGCAGCTTATTAGGGCAGGGTGAAGCTTTCTTT
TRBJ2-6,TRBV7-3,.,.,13,CASSFPGANVLTF,TGTGCCAGCAGCTTTCCTGGGGCCAACGTCCTGACTTTC
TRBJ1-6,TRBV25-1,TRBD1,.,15,CASSASTGGSSPLHF,TGTGCCAGCAGTGCTTCGACAGGGGGAAGTTCACCCCTCCACTTT
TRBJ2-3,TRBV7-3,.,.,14,CASSLDRASGTQYF,TGTGCCAGCAGTTTGGACAGGGCTAGCGGTACGCAGTATTTT
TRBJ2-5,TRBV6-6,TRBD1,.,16,CASSQETGWGPGTQYF,TGTGCCAGCAGTCAAGAGACAGGGTGGGGACCAGGGACCCAGTACTTC
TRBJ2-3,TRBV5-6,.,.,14,CASSAPTITDTQYF,TGTGCCAGCAGCGCCCCGACCATCACAGATACGCAGTATTTT
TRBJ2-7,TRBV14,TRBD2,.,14,CASSQILAGGEQYF,TGTGCCAGCAGCCAAATTTTGGCGGGGGGTGAACAGTACTTC
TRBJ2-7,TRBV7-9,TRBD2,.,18,CASSPSRWGRGGWKEQYF,TGTGCCAGCAGCCCAAGCCGATGGGGCCGGGGGGGCTGGAAAGAGCAGTACTTC
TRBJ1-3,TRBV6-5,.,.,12,CASSYGGNTIYF,TGTGCCAGCAGTTACGGGGGAAACACCATATATTTT
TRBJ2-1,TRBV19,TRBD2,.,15,CASSMKWGGYNEQFF,TGTGCCAGTAGTATGAAGTGGGGGGGCTACAATGAGCAGTTCTTC
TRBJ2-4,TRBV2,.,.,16,CASSVGGRRAKNIQYF,TGTGCCAGCAGTGTAGGGGGGAGAAGAGCCAAAAACATTCAGTACTTC
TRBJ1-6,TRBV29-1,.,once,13,CSVAGTPNSPLHF,TGCAGCGTTGCGGGTACCCCCAATTCACCCCTCCACTTT
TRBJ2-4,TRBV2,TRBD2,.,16,CASSETGGQSKNIQYF,TGTGCCAGCAGTGAAACGGGGGGGCAGTCCAAAAACATTCAGTACTTC
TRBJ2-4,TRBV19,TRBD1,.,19,CASSDDRGGGQQAKNIQYF,TGTGCCAGTTCGGATGACAGAGGGGGCGGACAGCAAGCCAAAAACATTCAGTACTTC
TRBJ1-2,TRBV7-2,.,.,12,CAAGGGNYGYTF,TGTGCCGCTGGGGGGGGAAACTATGGCTACACCTTC
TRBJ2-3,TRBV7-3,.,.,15,CASSPQRGSRDTQYF,TGTGCCAGCAGCCCACAACGGGGGAGCCGGGATACGCAGTATTTT
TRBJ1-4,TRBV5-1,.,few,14,CASKPQEGNEKLFF,TGCGCCAGCAAACCCCAGGAAGGGAATGAAAAACTGTTTTTT
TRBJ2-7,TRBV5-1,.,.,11,CASSLAGEQYF,TGCGCCAGCAGCTTAGCAGGGGAGCAGTACTTC
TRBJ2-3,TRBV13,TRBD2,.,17,CASSYGTSGAQTDTQYF,TGTGCCAGCAGCTACGGGACTAGCGGGGCGCAGACAGATACGCAGTATTTT
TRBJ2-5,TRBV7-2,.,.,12,CASSLLGETQYF,TGTGCCAGCAGCTTATTAGGGGAGACCCAGTACTTC
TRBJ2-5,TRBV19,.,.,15,CASSIAPGLQETQYF,TGTGCCAGTAGTATAGCACCGGGACTCCAAGAGACCCAGTACTTC
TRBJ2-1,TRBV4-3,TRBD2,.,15,CASSRRLAGKDEQFF,TGCGCCAGCAGCCGTAGACTAGCGGGGAAGGATGAGCAGTTCTTC
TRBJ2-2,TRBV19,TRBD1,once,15,CASSGTGVKNGELFF,TGTGCCAGTAGTGGGACAGGGGTGAAAAACGGGGAGCTGTTTTTT
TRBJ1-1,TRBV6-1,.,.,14,CASSRDGGATEAFF,TGTGCCAGCAGTAGGGACGGCGGGGCCACTGAAGCTTTCTTT
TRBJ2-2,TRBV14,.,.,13,CASSQVGSGELFF,TGTGCCAGCAGCCAAGTGGGGAGCGGGGAGCTGTTTTTT
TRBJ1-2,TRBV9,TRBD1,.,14,CASSPADRREGYTF,TGTGCCAGCAGCCCCGCGGACAGGAGGGAGGGCTACACCTTC
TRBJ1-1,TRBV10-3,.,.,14,CAISEPPRNTEAFF,TGTGCCATCAGTGAGCCCCCTCGCAACACTGAAGCTTTCTTT
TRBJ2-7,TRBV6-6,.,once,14,CATLGGVSLYEQYF,TGTGCCACCCTAGGGGGGGTCTCCCTCTACGAGCAGTACTTC
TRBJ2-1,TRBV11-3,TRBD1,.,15,CASSTGTGETYEQFF,TGTGCCAGCAGCACCGGGACAGGGGAGACATATGAGCAGTTCTTC
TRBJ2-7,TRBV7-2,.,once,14,CASSLRRVDYEQYF,TGTGCCAGCAGCTTACGCCGGGTGGACTACGAGCAGTACTTC